Presented here are 16 T cell receptor beta chains from one specimen sequenced in a study of graft-versus-host responses after intestinal transplantation. No antigen is known for these receptors. Sequencing used immunoSEQ multiplex PCR; TCRdb keeps in-frame clones, though not all of them. This sample has over 100,000 clones, with 85% to 95% found just once. The sample here was unstimulated CD8+ T cells sorted from spleen or lymph node cells, taken before intestinal transplant. The source of these receptors is a human donor who received an intestinal transplant.

On this clone itself: The identical CDR3 is also encoded by other nucleotide sequences in the sample. The chain employs TRBV30 and TRBJ2-7; D perhaps matches TRBD1 (6 bases). The ends were cut back, 1 base at V and 0 bases at J, with 10 bases in the middle. The CDR3 extends over 14 amino acids. Germline V gene sequence: CDR1 GTSNPN, CDR2 SVGIG (reference sequence). CDR3 DNA: TGTGCCTGGAGTGGGCAGGGGAGCTCCTACGAGCAGTACTTC. Translation gives CAWSGQGSSYEQYF.

This clone was detected once. V gene TRBV9 combines with J gene TRBJ2-7, with D perhaps assigned TRBD1 or TRBD2 (5 bases each). Looked up from germline, CDR1 is SGDLS and CDR2 is YYNGEE. Trimming pared 2 bases from V and 3 bases from J, leaving 15 bases between. The CDR3 loop spans 15 amino acids. The CDR3 spells CASSVGTAPSYEQYF. The DNA for the CDR3 is TGTGCCAGCAGCGTGGGGACGGCTCCGAGCTACGAGCAGTACTTC.

CDR3 DNA sequence: TGTGCCAGCAGTTTTGGGACTAGCTCGGAGACCCAGTACTTC. Amino acid sequence: CASSFGTSSETQYF. This chain links TRBV27 with TRBJ2-5; 9 bases are shared with TRBD2. V lost 3 bases and J lost 5; bases outside the gene matches: 4. The germline CDR1 and CDR2 sequences are MNHEY and SMNVEV (reference sequence). The CDR3 runs to 14 residues.

The CDR3 coding sequence is TGTGCCATCAGTGAAGCGGCAGATATCCAAGAGACCCAGTACTTC. Amino acids: CAISEAADIQETQYF. The chain uses TRBV10-3 and TRBJ2-5; D possibly corresponds to TRBD2 (5 bases). V was cut by 3 bases and J by 1 base, with 12 bases left in between. The CDR3 contains 15 residues. CDR1 and CDR2 from the germline V gene are ENHRY and SYGVKD.

V and J are TRBV27 and TRBJ1-6, with 9 positions matching TRBD1. This CDR3 is built from 14 residues. V shed 0 bases, J shed 9 bases, and the junction held 0 bases outside the gene matches. Germline CDR1 MNHEY, CDR2 SMNVEV (reference sequence). As DNA, the CDR3 is TGTGCCAGCAGTTTATCGGGACAGGGTTCACCCCTCCACTTT. It is translated as CASSLSGQGSPLHF.

The chain employs TRBV28 and TRBJ2-5, with 7 bases that match TRBD1. The last part of the DNA fits TRBJ2-7 better; the J call may be wrong. The CDR3 sequence is 17 residues long. CDR1 is MDHEN, CDR2 SYDVKM, per germline. The CDR3 region has the DNA TGTGCCAGCAGTTTCGGGACAGACGGGACGCTCTCCTACGAGCAGTACTTC. It specifies CASSFGTDGTLSYEQYF.

A note on this clone: The junction shows a germline mismatch at one end, possibly a read error. CDR3: CASSSPAGVDENQYF. DNA of the CDR3: TGTGCCAGCAGCTCCCCGGCGGGAGTTGATGAGAACCAGTACTTC. The chain combines TRBV5-4 with TRBJ2-5; TRBD2 agrees at 7 bases. Germline-derived CDR1 and CDR2 are SGHNT and YYREEE (reference sequence). The CDR3 extends over 15 amino acids.

CDR3: CASSPYRDSSYNEQFF. The CDR3 DNA reads TGTGCCAGCAGTCCTTACCGGGACAGTTCCTACAATGAGCAGTTCTTC. The chain employs TRBV27 and TRBJ2-1, with TRBD1 matching over 7 bases. CDR3 length equals 16 residues. The V gene end was trimmed by 5 bases and the J gene end by 1 base; junction bases not matched to a gene: 8. The V gene's germline CDR1 is MNHEY and CDR2 SMNVEV (reference sequence).

The genes are TRBV14 and TRBJ2-5, with no clear D. The J call could be wrong; TRBJ2-7 is a better fit for the DNA end. The CDR3 spans 12 residues. In germline, CDR1 is SGHDN, CDR2 FVKESK. The CDR3 DNA is TGTGCCAGCAGCCTTGTCGGCTACGAGCAGTACTTC. Translated: CASSLVGYEQYF.

This sequence joins TRBV5-4 and TRBJ2-7, with D perhaps being TRBD1 or TRBD2 (5 bases each). V was cut by 0 bases and J by 6 bases, with 7 bases left in between. Per the germline V gene, CDR1 is SGHNT and CDR2 is YYREEE (reference sequence). The CDR3 spans 12 residues. The CDR3 DNA follows: TGTGCCAGCAGCTTGGAGGGACGCGAGCAGTACTTC. This codes for CASSLEGREQYF. Together with reference TRBV5-4 and TRBJ2-7, the CDR3 gives the full variable domain: ETGVTQSPTHLIKTRGQQVTLRCSSQSGHNTVSWYQQALGQGPQFIFQYYREEENGRGNFPPRFSGLQFPNYSSELNVNALELDDSALYLCASSLEGREQYFGPGTRLTVT.

This rearrangement joins TRBV19 to TRBJ2-6; 9 nucleotides line up with TRBD1. The CDR3 runs to 16 residues. Germline CDR1 reads LNHDA; CDR2 reads SQIVND (reference sequence). J gave up 9 bases and V 8 bases, and 14 bases lay outside the gene matches. CDR3 sequence (DNA): TGTGCCAGTCTTTTACGAAGGGGACAGGGTCGCAACGTCCTGACTTTC. Amino acids: CASLLRRGQGRNVLTF.

CDR3 DNA: TGTGCCATCAGTGACAGAGGACCCCAAGAGACCCAGTACTTC. Residues: CAISDRGPQETQYF. This rearrangement joins TRBV10-3 to TRBJ2-5; D call uncertain. Germline V gene sequence: CDR1 ENHRY, CDR2 SYGVKD. Between the trimmed V and J ends, which lost 3 bases and 1 base, there was a span of 9 bases. CDR3 length: 14 residues.

The genes are TRBV28 and TRBJ2-4, with unresolved D. Looked up from germline, CDR1 is MDHEN and CDR2 is SYDVKM. V dropped 1 base and J dropped 1 base, with 8 bases sitting between them. The CDR3 has 15 residues. The CDR3 bases are TGTGCCAGCAGTTTATCAGCATTTGCCAAAAACATTCAGTACTTC. Translation: CASSLSAFAKNIQYF.

The rearrangement joins TRBV7-3 to TRBJ2-1, with D unresolved. The CDR3 is 15 amino acids. V was shortened by 4 bases and J by 0 bases, with 10 bases between the two germline ends. CDR1 and CDR2 (germline): SGHTA, FQGTGA. The CDR3 is CASSWVLSSYNEQFF. In nucleotides, the CDR3 is TGTGCCAGCAGCTGGGTGCTCAGCTCCTACAATGAGCAGTTCTTC.

The chain recombines TRBV9 with TRBJ2-2; a possible D gene is TRBD2 (5 bases). The ends were cut back, 4 bases at V and 5 bases at J, with 6 bases in the middle. CDR1 and CDR2 (germline): SGDLS, YYNGEE. The CDR3 sequence is 12 residues long. CDR3 in amino acids: CASSPGTGELFF. In nucleotides, the CDR3 is TGTGCCAGCAGCCCGGGAACCGGGGAGCTGTTTTTT. The variable domain in full, with the rest retrieved from reference TRBV9 and TRBJ2-2, is DSGVTQTPKHLITATGQRVTLRCSPRSGDLSVYWYQQSLDQGLQFLIQYYNGEERAKGNILERFSAQQFPDLHSELNLSSLELGDSALYFCASSPGTGELFFGEGSRLTVL.

The count of this clone is one. CDR3 sequence: CASSEGLAGNEQFF. DNA for the CDR3: TGTGCCAGCAGCGAGGGACTAGCGGGAAATGAGCAGTTCTTC. This rearrangement joins TRBV9 to TRBJ2-1; TRBD2 matches at 13 bases. This CDR3 has 14 residues. V lost 3 bases and J lost 7; bases outside the gene matches: 1. The germline CDR1 and CDR2 sequences are SGDLS and YYNGEE.